This T cell receptor beta chain was sequenced during a study of PD-L1 blockade in urothelial cancer. The study's findings and limits: The study found that durable-benefit patients expanded tumor-associated blood clones more at 3 weeks.

Clones were sequenced by immunoSEQ multiplex PCR, and TCRdb holds only the in-frame ones, with some missing. The table includes 20,000 to 30,000 clones, 75% to 90% detected once. Of note for this clone: Its antigen is unknown.

The junction had 11 bases not matched to a gene; V was cut back by 5 bases and J by 3 bases. Germline V gene sequence: CDR1 SGHNT, CDR2 YYREEE (reference sequence). This CDR3 is built from 15 residues. The specimen comprised PBMCs, sampled around atezolizumab (anti-PD-L1) treatment. The clonotype was recovered from a man aged 55 to 69 with urothelial cancer. The genes are TRBV5-4 and TRBJ2-7; 7 bases agree with TRBD1. The CDR3 bases are TGTGCCAGCAGTCATAAGACAGGGACCCTCTACGAGCAGTACTTC. This sequence encodes CASSHKTGTLYEQYF.